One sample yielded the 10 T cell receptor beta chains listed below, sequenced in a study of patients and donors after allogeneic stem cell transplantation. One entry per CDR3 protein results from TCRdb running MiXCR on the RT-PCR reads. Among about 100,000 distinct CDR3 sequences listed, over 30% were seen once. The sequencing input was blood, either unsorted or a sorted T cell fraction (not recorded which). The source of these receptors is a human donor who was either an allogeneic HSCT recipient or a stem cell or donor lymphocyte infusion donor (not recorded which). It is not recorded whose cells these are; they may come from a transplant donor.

The chain's CDR3 is CASSPSGYEQYF. The CDR3 DNA reads as TGCGCCAGCAGCCCGTCGGGTTACGAGCAGTACTTC. The genes are TRBV5-1 and TRBJ2-7; D remains ambiguous. Germline V lookup: CDR1 SGHRS, CDR2 YFSETQ. Trimming cost V 4 bases and J 4 bases, with 9 bases left between them. The CDR3 covers 12 residues.

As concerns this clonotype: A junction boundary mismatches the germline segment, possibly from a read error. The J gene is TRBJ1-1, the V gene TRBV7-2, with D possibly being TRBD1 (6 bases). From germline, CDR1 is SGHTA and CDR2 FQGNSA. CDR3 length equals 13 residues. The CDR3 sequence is CAGSSTTGKEAFF. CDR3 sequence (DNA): TGTGCCGGCAGCTCCACAACAGGGAAGGAAGCTTTCTTT.

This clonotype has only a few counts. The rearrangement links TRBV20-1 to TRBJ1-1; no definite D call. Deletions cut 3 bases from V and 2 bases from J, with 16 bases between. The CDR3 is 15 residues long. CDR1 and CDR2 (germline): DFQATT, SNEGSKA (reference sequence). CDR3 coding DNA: TGCAGTGCTAGGGACCAAGACGGTCCAAACACTGAAGCTTTCTTT. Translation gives CSARDQDGPNTEAFF.

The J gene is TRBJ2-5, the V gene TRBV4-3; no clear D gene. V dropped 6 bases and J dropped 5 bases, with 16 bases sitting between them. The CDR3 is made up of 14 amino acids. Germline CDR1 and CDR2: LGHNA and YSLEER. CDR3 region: CASSSDPVGETQYF. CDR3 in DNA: TGCGCCAGCAGTTCGGACCCTGTGGGGGAGACCCAGTACTTC.

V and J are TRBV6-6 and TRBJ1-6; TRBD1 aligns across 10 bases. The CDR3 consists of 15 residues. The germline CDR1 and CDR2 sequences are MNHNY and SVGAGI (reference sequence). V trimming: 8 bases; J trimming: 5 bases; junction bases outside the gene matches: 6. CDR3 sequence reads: CASAGTGDNNSPLHF. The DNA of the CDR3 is TGTGCCAGCGCAGGGACAGGGGATAATAATTCACCCCTCCACTTT.

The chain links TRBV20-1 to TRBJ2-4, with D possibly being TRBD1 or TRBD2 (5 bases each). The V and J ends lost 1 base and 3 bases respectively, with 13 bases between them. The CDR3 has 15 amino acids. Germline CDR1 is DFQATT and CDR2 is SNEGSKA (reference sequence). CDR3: CSARGSEGIKNIQYF. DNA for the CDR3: TGCAGTGCTAGAGGAAGTGAGGGGATCAAAAACATTCAGTACTTC.

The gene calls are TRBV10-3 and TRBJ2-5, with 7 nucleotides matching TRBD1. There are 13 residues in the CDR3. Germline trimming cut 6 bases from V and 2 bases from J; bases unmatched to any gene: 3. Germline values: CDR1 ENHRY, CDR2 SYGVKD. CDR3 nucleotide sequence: TGTGCCATCAGGGGGACAGCTCAAGAGACCCAGTACTTC. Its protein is CAIRGTAQETQYF.

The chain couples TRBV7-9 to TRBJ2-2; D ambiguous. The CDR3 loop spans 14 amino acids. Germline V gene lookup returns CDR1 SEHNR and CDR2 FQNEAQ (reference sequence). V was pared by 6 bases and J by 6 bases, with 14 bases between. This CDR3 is CASSLMQGSGELFF. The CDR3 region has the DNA TGTGCCAGCAGTCTCATGCAAGGATCCGGGGAGCTGTTTTTT.

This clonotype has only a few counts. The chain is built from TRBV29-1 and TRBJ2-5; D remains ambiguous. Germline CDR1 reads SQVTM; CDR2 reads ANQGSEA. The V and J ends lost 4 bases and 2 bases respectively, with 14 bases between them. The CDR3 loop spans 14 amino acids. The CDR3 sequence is CSVAGLQRQETQYF. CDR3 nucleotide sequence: TGCAGCGTTGCCGGGCTTCAGCGACAAGAGACCCAGTACTTC.

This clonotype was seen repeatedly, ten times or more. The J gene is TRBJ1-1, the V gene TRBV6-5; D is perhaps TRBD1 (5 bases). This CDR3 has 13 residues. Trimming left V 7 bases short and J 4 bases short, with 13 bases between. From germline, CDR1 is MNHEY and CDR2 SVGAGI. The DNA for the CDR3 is TGTGCCAGCAATACAGCTGGGGGCACTGAAGCTTTCTTT. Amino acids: CASNTAGGTEAFF.